This is a list of T cell receptor beta chains from one sample in a study of tumor T cells in aggressive B-cell lymphoma. Here immunoSEQ multiplex PCR was the method, and the copy in TCRdb shows in-frame clones only, minus some. Of 2,500 to 3,000 clones in the sample, approximately 91% were seen once. Material for sequencing was tumor tissue. The receptors come from an adult with diffuse large B cell lymphoma. CDR3s include the opening cysteine and the closing phenylalanine or tryptophan. The D gene is left open where the match is weak. Clone size is shown for a subset of rows, as once, few, many or a class of expanded clone.

j_gene	v_gene	d_gene	abundance	CDR3aa	CDR3nt
TRBJ1-5	TRBV12-5	TRBD1	.	CASGLVLGGTNQPQHF	TGTGCTAGTGGTTTGGTTCTAGGGGGCACCAATCAGCCCCAGCATTTT
TRBJ2-1	TRBV29-1	TRBD2	.	CSVREGPNEQFF	TGCAGCGTTCGGGAGGGTCCCAATGAGCAGTTCTTC
TRBJ1-1	TRBV7-2	.	.	CASSSPPFTEAFF	TGTGCCAGCAGCTCTCCTCCCTTCACTGAAGCTTTCTTT
TRBJ2-2	TRBV19	TRBD2	.	CASSSGGLAGGLPGELFF	TGTGCCAGTAGTAGCGGGGGACTAGCGGGGGGGCTCCCCGGGGAGCTGTTTTTT
TRBJ1-2	TRBV28	TRBD1	.	CASSFPQGAGYGYTF	TGTGCCAGCAGTTTCCCCCAGGGGGCTGGGTATGGCTACACCTTC
TRBJ2-7	TRBV18	TRBD1	.	CASSVTGTGYEQYF	TGTGCCAGCTCAGTAACCGGGACAGGATACGAGCAGTACTTC
TRBJ2-7	TRBV6-6	TRBD1	.	CASSYLTGAEQYF	TGTGCCAGCAGTTACTTGACAGGGGCTGAGCAGTACTTC
TRBJ2-5	TRBV9	.	.	CASSQPSAGGETQYF	TGTGCCAGCTCACAACCTTCGGCAGGAGGAGAGACCCAGTACTTC
TRBJ2-7	TRBV6-5	.	.	CASSPTGASYEQYF	TGTGCCAGCAGTCCCACAGGAGCTTCCTACGAGCAGTACTTC
TRBJ1-3	TRBV5-1	TRBD1	.	CASSLGPTDRRYF	TGCGCCAGCAGCTTGGGACCCACGGACAGGAGATATTTT
TRBJ1-1	TRBV18	.	.	CASSPLGSKNTEAFF	TGTGCCAGCTCACCGCTCGGGTCTAAGAACACTGAAGCTTTCTTT
TRBJ1-2	TRBV7-9	TRBD1	.	CASSFRTGENYGYTF	TGTGCCAGCAGCTTTCGGACAGGGGAAAACTATGGCTACACCTTC
TRBJ1-2	TRBV18	.	.	CASSPLGQSGANYGYTF	TGTGCCAGCTCACCACTAGGCCAATCCGGAGCTAACTATGGCTACACCTTC
TRBJ2-1	TRBV9	TRBD2	.	CASSVGGGGEQFF	TGTGCCAGCAGCGTAGGGGGCGGGGGAGAGCAGTTCTTC
TRBJ2-7	TRBV4-2	TRBD1	once	CASSQEAHRGFDEQYF	TGTGCCAGCAGCCAAGAAGCCCACAGGGGATTTGACGAGCAGTACTTC
TRBJ1-1	TRBV28	.	.	CASSPQTENTEAFF	TGTGCCAGCAGTCCCCAGACAGAAAACACTGAAGCTTTCTTT
TRBJ1-1	TRBV6-5	TRBD1	.	CASSRQGGAEAFF	TGTGCCAGCAGCCGCCAGGGGGGCGCTGAAGCTTTCTTT
TRBJ1-1	TRBV18	.	few	CASSPVEQISMNTEAFF	TGTGCCAGCTCACCAGTGGAACAGATATCCATGAACACTGAAGCTTTCTTT
TRBJ1-6	TRBV5-4	.	.	CASSLGGGSPLHF	TGTGCCAGCAGCTTGGGCGGGGGTTCACCCCTCCACTTT
TRBJ1-1	TRBV4-2	.	.	CASQYSAGIMNTEAFF	TGTGCCAGCCAATACTCCGCAGGGATCATGAACACTGAAGCTTTCTTT
TRBJ2-7	TRBV19	TRBD1	.	CASSRTGEYEQYF	TGTGCCAGTAGCAGGACAGGAGAATACGAGCAGTACTTC
TRBJ2-1	TRBV9	TRBD2	few	CASSARGDPYNEQFF	TGTGCCAGCAGCGCCCGGGGGGACCCTTACAATGAGCAGTTCTTC
TRBJ2-3	TRBV18	TRBD1	.	CASSPRQGSTDTQYF	TGTGCCAGCTCACCACGACAGGGTAGCACAGATACGCAGTATTTT
TRBJ1-5	TRBV28	.	.	CASRLLDIQNNQPQHF	TGTGCCAGCAGGCTACTGGACATCCAAAACAATCAGCCCCAGCATTTT
TRBJ1-1	TRBV4-1	TRBD1	.	CASSLGQGSTVAFF	TGCGCCAGCAGCCTGGGACAGGGGTCGACGGTAGCTTTCTTT
TRBJ2-5	TRBV7-9	.	few	CASSLGGSSAETQYF	TGTGCCAGCAGCTTAGGTGGTAGCTCTGCGGAGACCCAGTACTTC
TRBJ2-2	TRBV9	TRBD1	.	CASSPETGATGELFF	TGTGCCAGCAGCCCAGAAACAGGGGCCACCGGGGAGCTGTTTTTT
TRBJ2-7	TRBV18	TRBD1	.	CASSETGVYEQYF	TGTGCCAGCTCAGAGACAGGGGTCTACGAGCAGTACTTC
TRBJ1-5	TRBV18	.	.	CASSPLGGAVGDQPQHF	TGTGCCAGCTCACCCCTCGGGGGGGCGGTCGGGGATCAGCCCCAGCATTTT
TRBJ2-1	TRBV6-4	TRBD1	.	CASSVRQGPNNEQFF	TGTGCCAGCAGTGTCCGACAGGGTCCAAACAATGAGCAGTTCTTC
TRBJ2-7	TRBV5-1	.	.	CASSLSPQGSYEQYF	TGCGCCAGCAGCTTGAGTCCCCAGGGCTCCTACGAGCAGTACTTC
TRBJ1-2	TRBV5-1	TRBD1	.	CASSLPDRVGGYTF	TGCGCCAGCAGCCTCCCGGACAGGGTAGGTGGCTACACCTTC
TRBJ2-7	TRBV29-1	TRBD1	.	CSVGRDSYEQYF	TGCAGCGTTGGAAGGGACAGCTACGAGCAGTACTTC
TRBJ1-5	TRBV19	.	.	CASSSRGEYSNQPQHF	TGTGCCAGTAGTTCCAGGGGAGAATATAGCAATCAGCCCCAGCATTTT
TRBJ2-7	TRBV9	TRBD1	.	CASSLSATGGRYEQYF	TGTGCCAGCAGCCTTTCGGCCACAGGGGGCCGGTACGAGCAGTACTTC
TRBJ2-6	TRBV4-1	.	.	CASSPPRSGANVLTF	TGCGCCAGCAGCCCTCCGCGGTCTGGGGCCAACGTCCTGACTTTC
TRBJ1-4	TRBV10-3	.	.	CAISESGASNEKLFF	TGTGCCATCAGTGAGTCAGGGGCGAGTAATGAAAAACTGTTTTTT
TRBJ2-1	TRBV2	.	once	CASSVAGQYNEQFF	TGTGCCAGCAGTGTGGCGGGACAGTACAATGAGCAGTTCTTC
TRBJ1-5	TRBV27	.	once	CASSLGRGQPQHF	TGTGCCAGCAGTTTAGGACGGGGTCAGCCCCAGCATTTT
TRBJ1-2	TRBV6-1	.	.	CASRALQNYGYTF	TGTGCCAGCAGAGCATTGCAAAACTATGGCTACACCTTC
TRBJ1-3	TRBV19	.	.	CASSISLLGGNTIYF	TGTGCCAGTAGTATATCACTCCTAGGTGGAAACACCATATATTTT
TRBJ2-1	TRBV5-8	TRBD1	.	CASSWGQGPGNEQFF	TGTGCCAGCAGCTGGGGACAGGGTCCGGGCAATGAGCAGTTCTTC
TRBJ1-6	TRBV30	.	.	CAWNGGVLNSPLHF	TGTGCCTGGAATGGGGGGGTACTTAATTCACCCCTCCACTTT
TRBJ2-7	TRBV28	.	.	CASSVPGLLYEQYF	TGTGCCAGCAGCGTACCAGGACTGTTATACGAGCAGTACTTC